What follows are 8 T cell receptor beta chains derived from one specimen sequenced in a study of CD8+ T cells in alopecia areata. RNA extraction was followed by reverse transcription into cDNA, which acted as the sequencing template. Assay: immunoSEQ multiplex PCR; the TCRdb copy retains only in-frame clones and omits some. Among 100,000 to 150,000 clones listed, about 46% were seen once. The sample was CD8+ T cells sorted from blood, taken at week 0. Receptors were obtained from a human donor with alopecia areata.

J is TRBJ1-2 and V is TRBV9, with 7 bases fitting TRBD1. CDR1 and CDR2 from the germline V gene are SGDLS and YYNGEE. The V segment lost 4 bases and the J segment 2 bases; nucleotides outside the gene matches: 5. The CDR3 spans 14 residues. The CDR3 region has the DNA TGTGCCAGCAGCCCCGCCAGGGGGAACTATGGCTACACCTTC. Its translation is CASSPARGNYGYTF.

The chain employs TRBV7-9 and TRBJ1-1; unclear D gene. Per the germline V gene, CDR1 is SEHNR and CDR2 is FQNEAQ (reference sequence). The CDR3 has 14 amino acids. Trimming removed 5 bases from V and 1 base from J, with 11 bases in between. CDR3 nucleotide sequence: TGTGCCAGCAGCAAAGAGGAGGGGAACACTGAAGCTTTCTTT. Its translation: CASSKEEGNTEAFF.

This clone was seen only a few times. The chain carries TRBV7-3 and TRBJ1-5, with 7 bases that match TRBD1. The CDR3 runs to 15 residues. J gave up 9 bases and V 4 bases, and 12 bases lay outside the gene matches. The germline gives CDR1 SGHTA, CDR2 FQGTGA. The CDR3 nucleotides are TGTGCCAGCAGCTACCCCCGGACAGGAGGTCGGCCCCAGCATTTT. This encodes CASSYPRTGGRPQHF.

A few counts support this clone. The V and J genes are TRBV4-3 and TRBJ2-1; the D gene is possibly TRBD2 (5 bases). The CDR3 loop spans 12 amino acids. The V end was cut by 4 bases, the J end by 10 bases, with 11 bases between. The germline V gene has CDR1 LGHNA and CDR2 YSLEER. CDR3 nucleotides: TGCGCCAGCAGCCCCGACTACAGAGAGCAGTTCTTC. Encoded protein: CASSPDYREQFF.

The V call is TRBV29-1, the J call TRBJ2-3, with 7 bases aligning to TRBD1. This CDR3 comprises 11 residues. After removal of 8 bases from V and 7 bases from J, the junction contained 6 bases not matched to a gene. The V gene's germline CDR1 is SQVTM and CDR2 ANQGSEA. The CDR3 coding sequence is TGCAGCCCGGGGACAGCAAATACGCAGTATTTT. Protein sequence: CSPGTANTQYF.

This clone was seen only a few times. This chain joins TRBV2 and TRBJ2-7; D perhaps matches TRBD1 (5 bases). Germline assignment: CDR1 SNHLY and CDR2 FYNNEI. There are 14 residues in the CDR3. V was cut by 3 bases and J by 2 bases, with 11 bases left in between. The CDR3 DNA reads TGTGCCAGCAGTGAGACACAGGCCCCCTACGAGCAGTACTTC. Translating it yields CASSETQAPYEQYF.

There are a few counts of this clone. V is TRBV4-3 and J is TRBJ1-4, with TRBD1 matching over 9 bases. The length of the CDR3 is 16 residues. J gave up 8 bases and V 0 bases, and 7 bases lay outside the gene matches. Per the germline V gene, CDR1 is LGHNA and CDR2 is YSLEER. In nucleotides, the CDR3 is TGCGCCAGCAGCCAAGAAGGGGGACAGGGAGGGGAAAAACTGTTTTTT. Translated, it gives CASSQEGGQGGEKLFF.

This chain joins TRBV29-1 and TRBJ1-3; unclear D gene. V was shortened by 4 bases and J by 0 bases, with 10 bases between the two germline ends. The germline CDR1 and CDR2 sequences are SQVTM and ANQGSEA. The CDR3 length is 14 residues. CDR3 bases: TGCAGCGTTGTCTGGGTTAGCTCTGGAAACACCATATATTTT. It encodes CSVVWVSSGNTIYF.